This is a list of T cell receptor beta chains from one sample in a study of shared clonotypes between healthy human individuals. Profiling relied on immunoSEQ multiplex PCR, and the TCRdb table lists in-frame clones only, not all of them. The data show fewer than 1.8 million clones, 98% seen once. Sequences were obtained from naive CD4+ T cells sorted from blood. The receptors were sampled from a man in his thirties or forties in good health. CDR3s include the opening cysteine and the closing phenylalanine or tryptophan. The D gene is left open where the match is weak. Not all rows give a size; the values are once, few, many and, for expanded clones, a class.

NA,TRBJ1-5,NA,TRBV6-6,TGTGCCAGCAGTTACACCCTTGGGGCTAGCAATCAGCCCCAGCATTTT,CASSYTLGASNQPQHF
NA,TRBJ2-7,NA,TRBV29-1,TGCAGCGTGGCAGTTGGGGCCTCTATCTACGAGCAGTACTTC,CSVAVGASIYEQYF
NA,TRBJ1-2,once,TRBV18,TGTGCCAGCTCACCACAGTACAGGGAGGTATATGGCTACACCTTC,CASSPQYREVYGYTF
NA,TRBJ2-3,NA,TRBV5-5,TGTGCCAGCAGCTCAGGGTGGGCTAGTAGCACAGATACGCAGTATTTT,CASSSGWASSTDTQYF
NA,TRBJ2-1,NA,TRBV28,TGTGCCAGCAGTTTAACATACAATGAGCAGTTCTTC,CASSLTYNEQFF
NA,TRBJ1-5,NA,TRBV19,TGTGCCAGTAGTATAAGGGGAGGGGCCCAGCATTTT,CASSIRGGAQHF
TRBD2,TRBJ2-3,NA,TRBV5-1,TGCGCCAGTAGCCTCTGGGGGGGTACAGATACGCAGTATTTT,CASSLWGGTDTQYF
TRBD1,TRBJ2-6,NA,TRBV9,TGTGCCAGCAGCTCCAGGACAGGGTCTCACTCTGGGGCCAACGTCCTGACTTTC,CASSSRTGSHSGANVLTF
TRBD2,TRBJ2-7,NA,TRBV6-1,TGTGCCAGCAGTGACGGACTAGCGGGAGTTCCCCACGAGCAGTACTTC,CASSDGLAGVPHEQYF
TRBD1,TRBJ2-7,NA,TRBV28,TGTGCCAGCAGCCGGGACAGGGCGGCCTACGAGCAGTACTTC,CASSRDRAAYEQYF
TRBD1,TRBJ2-1,NA,TRBV5-1,TGCGCCAGCAGCTCGTACAGGGGATTCGGAAATGAGCAGTTCTTC,CASSSYRGFGNEQFF
TRBD1,TRBJ2-7,NA,TRBV28,TGTGCCAGCAGCCCTACCTGGACAGGGGTATACGAGCAGTACTTC,CASSPTWTGVYEQYF
NA,TRBJ1-3,once,TRBV11-2,TGTGCCAGCAGCTTCGCAGGGGCCGGAAACACCATATATTTT,CASSFAGAGNTIYF
TRBD2,TRBJ2-1,NA,TRBV2,TGTGCCAGCACGGCGACTAGCGGCTCCTACAATGAGCAGTTCTTC,CASTATSGSYNEQFF
TRBD1,TRBJ1-2,NA,TRBV5-1,TGCGCCAGCAGCTTGGCTGGACAGGCCTATGGCTACACCTTC,CASSLAGQAYGYTF
NA,TRBJ2-7,few,TRBV27,TGTGCCAGCAGTGAATTGACATCATACGAGCAGTACTTC,CASSELTSYEQYF
NA,TRBJ2-2,NA,TRBV5-1,TGCGCCAGCAGCCTGACAGTGGGCCTGAACACCGGGGAGCTGTTTTTT,CASSLTVGLNTGELFF
TRBD2,TRBJ2-5,NA,TRBV5-4,TGTGGCGCCGGGACTAGCGGTTCCCAAGAGACCCAGTACTTC,CGAGTSGSQETQYF
NA,TRBJ1-5,NA,TRBV28,TGTGCCAGCAGTTTATTAGCCCAACGGCCCCAGCATTTT,CASSLLAQRPQHF
NA,TRBJ1-1,NA,TRBV5-1,TGCGCCAGCAGCTTGTCCGGTGATAACACTGAAGCTTTCTTT,CASSLSGDNTEAFF
NA,TRBJ2-1,NA,TRBV9,TGTGCCAGCAGCCCTCTCCCGGTAGCGGACTCCTACAATGAGCAGTTCTTC,CASSPLPVADSYNEQFF
NA,TRBJ1-4,NA,TRBV5-1,TGCGCCAGCAGCTCGGGGGATTCTAATGAAAAACTGTTTTTT,CASSSGDSNEKLFF
TRBD2,TRBJ2-7,once,TRBV5-5,TGTGCCAGCACCGCGGGGGACCCAGCTCTCGGTGAGCAGTACTTC,CASTAGDPALGEQYF
NA,TRBJ2-7,NA,TRBV5-1,TGCGCCAGCAGCCTCGACAGGAGCTCCTACGAGCAGTACTTC,CASSLDRSSYEQYF
NA,TRBJ2-1,NA,TRBV7-2,TGTGCCAGCAGCTCCGACGGGGGCGCTCCTTTGGGCCAGTTCTTC,CASSSDGGAPLGQFF
TRBD1,TRBJ2-1,NA,TRBV2,TGTGCCAGCAGTTTGGCCGGGACAGGGGTTAATGAGCAGTTCTTC,CASSLAGTGVNEQFF
NA,TRBJ2-7,NA,TRBV6-5,TGTGCCAGCAGTTCCCCGTCTGGGAGGACTAACGAGCAGTACTTC,CASSSPSGRTNEQYF
TRBD1,TRBJ1-1,NA,TRBV5-1,TGCGCCAGCAGCTTGGAAGGCGGGACAGGCGCAGCGGCTGAAGCTTTCTTT,CASSLEGGTGAAAEAFF
TRBD2,TRBJ2-7,NA,TRBV11-1,TGTGCCAGCAGCTCCTTAGCGGGAGTTGGCGAGCAGTACTTC,CASSSLAGVGEQYF
NA,TRBJ1-4,NA,TRBV7-2,TGTGCCAGCAGCAAAGACAGAAATCGAAATGAAAAACTGTTTTTT,CASSKDRNRNEKLFF
TRBD2,TRBJ2-7,once,TRBV7-2,TGTGCCAGCAGCTTAGAAGGTTATAGCGGGCGGATTCCTACCTACGAGCAGTACTTC,CASSLEGYSGRIPTYEQYF
TRBD1,TRBJ2-7,NA,TRBV5-1,TGCGCCAGCAGCTTGACAGGGGGAACCTACGAGCAGTACTTC,CASSLTGGTYEQYF
NA,TRBJ1-1,NA,TRBV19,TGTGCTACGACGGGCAGTCTGAACACTGAAGCTTTCTTT,CATTGSLNTEAFF
TRBD2,TRBJ2-1,NA,TRBV10-3,TGTGCCATCAGTGAGTCAGTGGCGGGAGGCCGCTCCTACAATGAGCAGTTCTTC,CAISESVAGGRSYNEQFF
NA,TRBJ2-1,NA,TRBV10-2,TGCGCCACCCAGCGGGACAGCTACAATGAGCAGTTCTTC,CATQRDSYNEQFF
NA,TRBJ2-5,NA,TRBV10-3,TGTGCCATCAGTGAGGGGGGCAGTCGGCAAGAGACCCAGTACTTC,CAISEGGSRQETQYF
NA,TRBJ1-5,NA,TRBV18,TGTGCCAGCTCCCTAGGAGACAATAGCAATCAGCCCCAGCATTTT,CASSLGDNSNQPQHF
NA,TRBJ2-6,NA,TRBV7-9,TGTGCCAGCAGCGAAAGGCGGGGCTCTGGGGCCAACGTCCTGACTTTC,CASSERRGSGANVLTF
TRBD1,TRBJ2-1,NA,TRBV29-1,TGCAGCGTTGTTGGTCTCGGGACAGGGAGTTATGAGCAGTTCTTC,CSVVGLGTGSYEQFF
TRBD1,TRBJ1-4,NA,TRBV27,TGTGCCAGCAGTTTGGCACGGACAGGGGGGAACGAAAAACTGTTTTTT,CASSLARTGGNEKLFF
TRBD2,TRBJ2-2,NA,TRBV7-2,TGTGCCAGCAAATCACTAGCGGGCAATGCGAACACCGGGGAGCTGTTTTTT,CASKSLAGNANTGELFF
NA,TRBJ2-1,once,TRBV15,TGTGCCACCAGCAGGCCCGGGTCCTTAGCTGGCAATGAGCAGTTCTTC,CATSRPGSLAGNEQFF
NA,TRBJ2-6,NA,TRBV10-1,TGCGCCAGCAGTTCAGGGAGCGGGGCCAACGTCCTGACTTTC,CASSSGSGANVLTF
TRBD2,TRBJ2-1,NA,TRBV2,TGTGCCAGCAGTGATAAAGGGACTAGCGGGAGTAATGAGCAGTTCTTC,CASSDKGTSGSNEQFF
NA,TRBJ2-3,NA,TRBV7-9,TGTGCCAGCAGCAATGGGGGCACAGATACGCAGTATTTT,CASSNGGTDTQYF
NA,TRBJ2-4,NA,TRBV6-5,TGTGCCAGCAGTTACTCGAACTTC,CASSYSNF
NA,TRBJ2-6,NA,TRBV15,TGTGCCACCAGCCCAGGGGGGCTTGGGGCCAACGTCCTGACTTTC,CATSPGGLGANVLTF